A selection of T cell receptor beta chains follows, all from one sample in a study of OX40 agonist ivuxolimab in advanced cancers. The assay was immunoSEQ multiplex PCR, and TCRdb's table has in-frame clones only and misses some. The profile shows some 82,000 clones, roughly 90% of them singletons. This specimen was CD4+ or CD8+ T cells sorted from blood, taken in a trial of the OX40 agonist ivuxolimab. The receptors stem from an adult with an advanced solid tumor such as melanoma, head and neck, liver or kidney cancer. Both conserved end residues are trimmed from each CDR3. Each record gives: V gene, CDR3 protein.

v_call: TRBV7-2
cdr3_aa: ASSLPPGLLDTQY

v_call: TRBV2
cdr3_aa: ASQETAGHYEQY

v_call: TRBV5-1
cdr3_aa: ASSGGQVPMNTEAF

v_call: TRBV13
cdr3_aa: ASSLGRPLSEAF

v_call: TRBV5-1
cdr3_aa: ASSLQGNSNQPQH

v_call: TRBV6-5
cdr3_aa: ASSYPSGGPGNEQF

v_call: TRBV4-1
cdr3_aa: ASSTDSQKSSYNEQF

v_call: TRBV28
cdr3_aa: ASRNSGGSSYEQY

v_call: TRBV4-2
cdr3_aa: ASSQDPAGSGNTIY

v_call: TRBV28
cdr3_aa: ASVGAPNTGELF

v_call: TRBV19
cdr3_aa: ASSSGGSTEAF

v_call: TRBV18
cdr3_aa: ASSPRTGSAETQY

v_call: TRBV7-2
cdr3_aa: ASSLEYGYT

v_call: TRBV7-2
cdr3_aa: ASSPWTSPSYEQY

v_call: TRBV21-1
cdr3_aa: ASSRGDCTFYEQY

v_call: TRBV9
cdr3_aa: ASSVLTSGTDTQY

v_call: TRBV9
cdr3_aa: AKTAGEKLF

v_call: TRBV29-1
cdr3_aa: SARLAGGDTQY

v_call: TRBV2
cdr3_aa: ASKGGGGYT

v_call: TRBV9
cdr3_aa: ASSLDYEQF

v_call: TRBV5-8
cdr3_aa: ASSLARGENNEQF

v_call: TRBV7-2
cdr3_aa: ASSPQGYNEQF

v_call: TRBV28
cdr3_aa: ASSGANFYGYT

v_call: TRBV19
cdr3_aa: ASRRGGNYGYT

v_call: TRBV19
cdr3_aa: ASSILGGGTYEQY

v_call: TRBV4-2
cdr3_aa: ASSQAGTSGRYNEQF

v_call: TRBV10-1
cdr3_aa: ASSETRAVTGELF

v_call: TRBV6-6
cdr3_aa: AGRGPGTGELF

v_call: TRBV11-2
cdr3_aa: ASSLDRGNGYT

v_call: TRBV28
cdr3_aa: ASRGTGYRFSGNTIY

v_call: TRBV11-2
cdr3_aa: ASSPIGASRVQY

v_call: TRBV6-1
cdr3_aa: ASSIGTFTGDTQY

v_call: TRBV27
cdr3_aa: ASSHGQGNEKLF

v_call: TRBV7-9
cdr3_aa: ASSWGLAGGRGVKF

v_call: TRBV5-4
cdr3_aa: ASSLNRDSGYT

v_call: TRBV11-2
cdr3_aa: ASSPPLGGGRSGYT

v_call: TRBV6-6
cdr3_aa: ASSYSDRVGGYT

v_call: TRBV7-8
cdr3_aa: ASSFGGLEPQH

v_call: TRBV7-2
cdr3_aa: ASSFDGLILQY

v_call: TRBV10-3
cdr3_aa: AISGSRVGGVYEQY

v_call: TRBV7-2
cdr3_aa: ASSFVAGAGSDTQY

v_call: TRBV5-8
cdr3_aa: ASSTRDRSSYEQY

v_call: TRBV21-1
cdr3_aa: ASSKGPGQGDEQY

v_call: TRBV4-1
cdr3_aa: ASSQAARPGTDEQF

v_call: TRBV28
cdr3_aa: ASRGQGSHEQY

v_call: TRBV11-2
cdr3_aa: ASRLDTEQY

v_call: TRBV5-1
cdr3_aa: ASSLGTGGEETQY

v_call: TRBV5-1
cdr3_aa: ASSGGAGRGLETQY

v_call: TRBV30
cdr3_aa: AWSVQGGNQPQH

v_call: TRBV2
cdr3_aa: ASSEADLGTQY

v_call: TRBV5-8
cdr3_aa: ASSLSGVVREKLF

v_call: TRBV28
cdr3_aa: ASSFQTSGRASFEQY

v_call: TRBV7-2
cdr3_aa: ASSLASGSVDTQY

v_call: TRBV6-6
cdr3_aa: ASRGQGATGELF

v_call: TRBV10-3
cdr3_aa: AISVMTRFSGANVLT